This TCR beta chain came from a study of blood T cell repertoires in COVID-19. About the research overall: Samples representing acute and convalescent COVID-19 were sourced from the United States, Italy and Spain.

The study drew participants aged about 18 to 89 years from roughly 25 US areas. Recovered participants had two consecutive negative NP/OP PCR tests, healthcare professional clearance, or symptom resolution. Comment on this clone: The sample has other DNA sequences that encode this CDR3 too.

The CDR3 extends over 14 amino acids. The V and J ends lost 2 bases and 6 bases respectively, with 11 bases between them. Germline CDR1 MNHEY, CDR2 SVGAGI. Authors' analysis steps: Amplifying reference gene primers gave estimates of nucleated cell counts. Here immunoSEQ multiplex PCR was the method, and the copy in TCRdb shows in-frame clones only, minus some. V, J and clone size were drawn from that table, and D and trimming were deduced from the DNA. In the table there are more than 200,000 clones, 85% to 90% of which are singletons. Specimen: PBMCs or T cells enriched from blood (not recorded which). This clonotype was sampled from a man between 35 and 55 years old who had recovered from COVID-19. V usage is TRBV6-5 and J usage is TRBJ1-5, with a tentative D call TRBD1 (5 bases). CDR3 bases: TGTGCCAGCAGTTACGGGGGGGGTGGTCAGCCCCAGCATTTT. This codes for CASSYGGGGQPQHF.